This TCR beta chain is from a study of ipilimumab plus nivolumab after autologous stem cell transplantation. TCRdb's table, derived via immunoSEQ multiplex PCR, lists solely in-frame clones and lacks some. Found here are approximately 20,000 clones, over 70% of them singletons; the top ten hold around a fifth. Ipilimumab, 1 mg/kg, started 14 to 28 days after autologous transplant. This CDR3 region has 14 residues. The junction had 5 bases not matched to a gene; V was cut back by 7 bases and J by 2 bases. Germline lookup yields CDR1 SGHNT and CDR2 YYREEE (reference sequence). The sequence was collected from a male donor with diffuse large B-cell lymphoma. V usage is TRBV5-4 and J usage is TRBJ2-7; 11 positions match TRBD2. Source: PBMCs, taken in a trial of ipilimumab plus nivolumab as post-transplant consolidation. CDR3 nucleotide sequence: TGTGCCAGCGGCACTAGCGGGGGTACCTACGAGCAGTACTTC. Protein: CASGTSGGTYEQYF.